The 21 T cell receptor beta chains below were found in one sample sequenced in a study of blood T cell repertoires in COVID-19. Here immunoSEQ multiplex PCR was the method, and the copy in TCRdb shows in-frame clones only, minus some. The sample lists tens of thousands of clones; about 70% were seen once. Sequencing was carried out using peripheral blood. These receptors were collected from a woman of 80 years or more with acute or convalescent COVID-19.

Notes on this clone: The germline gene is not matched at one end of the junction; a read error may be the cause. The J gene is TRBJ2-3, the V gene TRBV5-6, with a weak D call TRBD2 (5 bases). CDR3 length: 15 amino acids. Looked up from germline, CDR1 is SGHDT and CDR2 is YYEEEE. CDR3 in amino acids: CASSLGPASTDMQYF. CDR3 coding DNA: TGTGCCAGCAGCTTGGGACCAGCTAGCACAGATATGCAGTATTTT.

The chain recombines TRBV18 with TRBJ1-2, with TRBD1 matching 9 bases. This CDR3 is 14 amino acids long. V gave up 3 bases and J gave up 8 bases; unmatched junction bases: 7. The germline CDR1 and CDR2 sequences are KGHSH and LQKENI. The CDR3 coding sequence is TGTGCCAGCTCACCTTCCGGGACAGGGCCGGGCTACACCTTC. As protein: CASSPSGTGPGYTF.

The rearrangement uses TRBV28 and TRBJ2-7; 7 positions agree with TRBD2. The CDR3 runs 15 residues. Germline V gene data show CDR1 as MDHEN and CDR2 as SYDVKM. V was clipped by 3 bases and J by 2 bases; unmatched bases: 7. The CDR3 loop is CASSLYAGATYEQYF. The CDR3 DNA reads TGTGCCAGCAGTTTGTATGCGGGAGCCACCTACGAGCAGTACTTC.

The chain links TRBV12-5 to TRBJ2-7, with D tentatively TRBD2 (5 bases). Germline V gene lookup returns CDR1 LGHNT and CDR2 FRNRAP. CDR3 length equals 14 residues. With 3 bases removed from V and 7 bases from J, the gap between germline ends came to 16 bases. CDR3 nucleotides: TGTGCTAGTGGTTTAGCCGGGGATATAGGGGAGCAGTACTTC. Its translation: CASGLAGDIGEQYF.

The rearrangement uses TRBV15 and TRBJ1-3; no clear D gene. The CDR3 extends over 16 amino acids. The V and J ends lost 1 base and 0 bases respectively, with 10 bases between them. Germline V gene sequence: CDR1 LNHNV, CDR2 YYDKDF (reference sequence). The CDR3 loop reads CATSRATANSGNTIYF. The CDR3 coding sequence is TGTGCCACCAGCAGAGCTACCGCAAACTCTGGAAACACCATATATTTT.

This rearrangement joins TRBV2 to TRBJ1-2, with D possibly TRBD1 on 5 matching bases. This CDR3 comprises 13 residues. Germline CDR1 reads SNHLY; CDR2 reads FYNNEI. Trimming took off 7 bases at V and 4 bases at J, with 13 bases between the two ends. CDR3: CASMSRGSYGYTF. Written as DNA, the CDR3 is TGTGCCAGCATGTCAAGGGGTAGCTATGGCTACACCTTC.

This sequence joins TRBV20-1 and TRBJ2-3; D uncertain. The CDR3 totals 11 residues. Germline CDR1 reads DFQATT; CDR2 reads SNEGSKA (reference sequence). V was trimmed by 3 bases and J by 4 bases, leaving 5 bases between them. CDR3 sequence: CSASLSDTQYF. CDR3 sequence (DNA): TGCAGTGCTAGCCTCTCAGATACGCAGTATTTT.

The rearrangement joins TRBV28 to TRBJ1-2; 7 nucleotides line up with TRBD1. Trimming cost V 6 bases and J 0 bases; bases outside gene matches: 4. The germline V gene has CDR1 MDHEN and CDR2 SYDVKM. The CDR3 is 14 residues long. The CDR3 here is CASRLGTANYGYTF. The DNA of the CDR3 is TGTGCCAGCAGACTAGGGACAGCTAACTATGGCTACACCTTC.

The rearrangement joins TRBV30 to TRBJ2-1, with D tentatively TRBD2 (6 bases). CDR1 GTSNPN and CDR2 SVGIG come from the germline V gene (reference sequence). The CDR3 is 14 amino acids. The V end was cut by 4 bases, the J end by 7 bases, with 17 bases between. CDR3 amino acids: CAWNPAAGKNEQFF. CDR3 DNA: TGTGCCTGGAACCCGGCAGCGGGTAAGAATGAGCAGTTCTTC.

This chain uses TRBV29-1 with TRBJ2-3, with TRBD1 matching 7 bases. The CDR3 loop spans 12 amino acids. From germline, CDR1 is SQVTM and CDR2 ANQGSEA. V dropped 4 bases and J dropped 6; count of bases not matched to a gene: 4. The CDR3 sequence: CSVAGGRDTQYF. DNA of the CDR3: TGCAGCGTTGCAGGGGGAAGGGATACGCAGTATTTT.

This clone occurred a few times. The V call is TRBV5-4, the J call TRBJ1-3; 7 nucleotides line up with TRBD1. Trimming took 4 bases from V and 2 from J; bases not matched to a gene: 9. The CDR3 runs to 16 residues. Germline assignment: CDR1 SGHNT and CDR2 YYREEE (reference sequence). As DNA, the CDR3 is TGTGCCAGCAGCCCAGGGACAGCGAGAACTGGAAACACCATATATTTT. It specifies CASSPGTARTGNTIYF.

The rearrangement links TRBV5-1 to TRBJ1-4; a possible D gene is TRBD1 (5 bases). The V gene's germline CDR1 is SGHRS and CDR2 YFSETQ. The ends were cut back, 1 base at V and 6 bases at J, with 10 bases in the middle. The CDR3 consists of 14 residues. CDR3 sequence reads: CASSLLGGDEKLFF. CDR3 sequence (DNA): TGCGCCAGCAGCTTGTTGGGGGGTGATGAAAAACTGTTTTTT.

The chain combines TRBV9 with TRBJ1-4; perhaps TRBD1 as D (5 bases). This CDR3 has 14 residues. Germline CDR1 reads SGDLS; CDR2 reads YYNGEE. V dropped 4 bases and J dropped 4 bases, with 11 bases sitting between them. The CDR3 here is CASSQGHLNEKLFF. CDR3 nucleotides: TGTGCCAGCAGCCAAGGACACCTTAATGAAAAACTGTTTTTT.

V usage is TRBV5-8 and J usage is TRBJ2-5, with 7 positions matching TRBD1. The V gene end was trimmed by 4 bases and the J gene end by 1 base; junction bases not matched to a gene: 7. This CDR3 has 15 amino acids. The germline V gene encodes CDR1 SGHTS and CDR2 YDEGEE. The CDR3 bases are TGTGCCAGCAGCCGGTGGACAGGCGCCCAAGAGACCCAGTACTTC. It encodes CASSRWTGAQETQYF.

This chain connects TRBV27 to TRBJ2-6, with D perhaps TRBD1 (6 bases). V was clipped by 3 bases and J by 4 bases, with 16 bases between them. Germline-derived CDR1 and CDR2 are MNHEY and SMNVEV (reference sequence). The CDR3 is 17 amino acids. CDR3 bases: TGTGCCAGCAGTTTGGGACATATAAGGATCGGGGCCAACGTCCTGACTTTC. This translates into CASSLGHIRIGANVLTF.

The genes are TRBV28 and TRBJ2-4; D might be TRBD2 (6 bases). The CDR3 loop spans 15 amino acids. V was clipped by 4 bases and J by 4 bases, with 14 bases between them. Looked up from germline, CDR1 is MDHEN and CDR2 is SYDVKM. The CDR3: CASSSTMGTKNIQYF. CDR3 bases: TGTGCCAGCAGTTCGACCATGGGGACTAAAAACATTCAGTACTTC.

This rearrangement joins TRBV2 to TRBJ1-4, with D maybe TRBD1 (6 bases). The CDR3 spans 14 residues. Germline values: CDR1 SNHLY, CDR2 FYNNEI. V lost 5 bases and J lost 7, with 14 bases in between. CDR3 protein: CASSWSGAREKLFF. Written as DNA, the CDR3 is TGTGCCAGCAGTTGGTCAGGGGCGCGTGAAAAACTGTTTTTT.

The chain links TRBV9 to TRBJ2-1, with D possibly being TRBD1 (5 bases). The CDR3 runs to 16 residues. The V gene's germline CDR1 is SGDLS and CDR2 YYNGEE. Trimming left V 1 base short and J 0 bases short, with 11 bases between. CDR3 protein: CASSVQGLGSYNEQFF. Written as DNA, the CDR3 is TGTGCCAGCAGCGTACAGGGTTTAGGCTCCTACAATGAGCAGTTCTTC.

The chain joins TRBV19 to TRBJ1-2; 9 nucleotides align to TRBD1. CDR1 and CDR2 from the germline V gene are LNHDA and SQIVND (reference sequence). The CDR3 consists of 14 residues. Trimming cost V 5 bases and J 2 bases; bases outside gene matches: 3. CDR3 sequence reads: CASSGGQGNYGYTF. The CDR3 DNA follows: TGTGCCAGTAGTGGCGGACAGGGGAACTATGGCTACACCTTC.

The gene calls are TRBV7-6 and TRBJ2-5, with 9 positions matching TRBD1. The ends lost 7 bases at V and 5 bases at J; junction bases unmatched: 8. Germline CDR1 reads SGHVS; CDR2 reads FNYEAQ. The CDR3 spans 14 residues. The CDR3 region has the DNA TGTGCCAGCACACCGGGACAGGGTAGGGAGACCCAGTACTTC. Amino acids: CASTPGQGRETQYF.

The V gene is TRBV3-1 (or the pseudogene TRBV3-2), the J gene TRBJ1-6; weak D call: TRBD1 (5 bases). The germline gives CDR1 LGHDT, CDR2 YNNKEL (reference sequence). CDR3 size: 14 residues. The ends were cut back, 5 bases at V and 6 bases at J, with 11 bases in the middle. DNA of the CDR3: TGTGCCAGCAGCGCGACAGCCAGTAATTCACCCCTCCACTTT. This translates into CASSATASNSPLHF.